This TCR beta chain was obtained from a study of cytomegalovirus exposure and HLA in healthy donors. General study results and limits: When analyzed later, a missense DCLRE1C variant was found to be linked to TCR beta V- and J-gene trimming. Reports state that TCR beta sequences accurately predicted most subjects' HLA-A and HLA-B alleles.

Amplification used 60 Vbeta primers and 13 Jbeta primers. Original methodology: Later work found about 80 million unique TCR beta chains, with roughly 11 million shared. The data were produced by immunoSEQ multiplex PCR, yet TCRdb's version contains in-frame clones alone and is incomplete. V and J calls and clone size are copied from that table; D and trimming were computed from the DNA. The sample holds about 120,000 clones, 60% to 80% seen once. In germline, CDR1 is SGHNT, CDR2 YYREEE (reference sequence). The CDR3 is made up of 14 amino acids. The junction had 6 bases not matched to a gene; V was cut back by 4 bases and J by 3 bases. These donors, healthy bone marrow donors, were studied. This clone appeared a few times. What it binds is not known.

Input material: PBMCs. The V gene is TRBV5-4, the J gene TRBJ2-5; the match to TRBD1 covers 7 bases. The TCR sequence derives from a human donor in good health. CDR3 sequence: CASSQTGIEETQYF. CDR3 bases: TGTGCCAGCAGCCAGACAGGGATCGAAGAGACCCAGTACTTC. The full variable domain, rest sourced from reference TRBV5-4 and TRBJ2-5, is ETGVTQSPTHLIKTRGQQVTLRCSSQSGHNTVSWYQQALGQGPQFIFQYYREEENGRGNFPPRFSGLQFPNYSSELNVNALELDDSALYLCASSQTGIEETQYFGPGTRLLVL.